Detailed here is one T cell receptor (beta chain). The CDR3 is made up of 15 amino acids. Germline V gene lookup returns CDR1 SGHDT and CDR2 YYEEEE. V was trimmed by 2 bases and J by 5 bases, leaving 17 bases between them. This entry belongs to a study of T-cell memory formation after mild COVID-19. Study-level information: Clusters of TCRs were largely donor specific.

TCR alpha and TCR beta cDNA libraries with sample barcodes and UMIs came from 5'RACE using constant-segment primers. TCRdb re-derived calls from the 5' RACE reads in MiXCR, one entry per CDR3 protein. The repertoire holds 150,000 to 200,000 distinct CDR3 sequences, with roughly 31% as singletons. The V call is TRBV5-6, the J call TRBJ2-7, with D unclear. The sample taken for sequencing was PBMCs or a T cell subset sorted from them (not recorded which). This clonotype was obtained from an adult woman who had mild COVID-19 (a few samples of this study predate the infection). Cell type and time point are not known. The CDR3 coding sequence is TGTGCCAGCAGCTTCCCGACCCTGGGGTTCCACGAGCAGTACTTC. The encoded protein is CASSFPTLGFHEQYF. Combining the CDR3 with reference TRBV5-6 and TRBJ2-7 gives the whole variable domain DAGVTQSPTHLIKTRGQQVTLRCSPKSGHDTVSWYQQALGQGPQFIFQYYEEEERQRGNFPDRFSGHQFPNYSSELNVNALLLGDSALYLCASSFPTLGFHEQYFGPGTRLTVT.